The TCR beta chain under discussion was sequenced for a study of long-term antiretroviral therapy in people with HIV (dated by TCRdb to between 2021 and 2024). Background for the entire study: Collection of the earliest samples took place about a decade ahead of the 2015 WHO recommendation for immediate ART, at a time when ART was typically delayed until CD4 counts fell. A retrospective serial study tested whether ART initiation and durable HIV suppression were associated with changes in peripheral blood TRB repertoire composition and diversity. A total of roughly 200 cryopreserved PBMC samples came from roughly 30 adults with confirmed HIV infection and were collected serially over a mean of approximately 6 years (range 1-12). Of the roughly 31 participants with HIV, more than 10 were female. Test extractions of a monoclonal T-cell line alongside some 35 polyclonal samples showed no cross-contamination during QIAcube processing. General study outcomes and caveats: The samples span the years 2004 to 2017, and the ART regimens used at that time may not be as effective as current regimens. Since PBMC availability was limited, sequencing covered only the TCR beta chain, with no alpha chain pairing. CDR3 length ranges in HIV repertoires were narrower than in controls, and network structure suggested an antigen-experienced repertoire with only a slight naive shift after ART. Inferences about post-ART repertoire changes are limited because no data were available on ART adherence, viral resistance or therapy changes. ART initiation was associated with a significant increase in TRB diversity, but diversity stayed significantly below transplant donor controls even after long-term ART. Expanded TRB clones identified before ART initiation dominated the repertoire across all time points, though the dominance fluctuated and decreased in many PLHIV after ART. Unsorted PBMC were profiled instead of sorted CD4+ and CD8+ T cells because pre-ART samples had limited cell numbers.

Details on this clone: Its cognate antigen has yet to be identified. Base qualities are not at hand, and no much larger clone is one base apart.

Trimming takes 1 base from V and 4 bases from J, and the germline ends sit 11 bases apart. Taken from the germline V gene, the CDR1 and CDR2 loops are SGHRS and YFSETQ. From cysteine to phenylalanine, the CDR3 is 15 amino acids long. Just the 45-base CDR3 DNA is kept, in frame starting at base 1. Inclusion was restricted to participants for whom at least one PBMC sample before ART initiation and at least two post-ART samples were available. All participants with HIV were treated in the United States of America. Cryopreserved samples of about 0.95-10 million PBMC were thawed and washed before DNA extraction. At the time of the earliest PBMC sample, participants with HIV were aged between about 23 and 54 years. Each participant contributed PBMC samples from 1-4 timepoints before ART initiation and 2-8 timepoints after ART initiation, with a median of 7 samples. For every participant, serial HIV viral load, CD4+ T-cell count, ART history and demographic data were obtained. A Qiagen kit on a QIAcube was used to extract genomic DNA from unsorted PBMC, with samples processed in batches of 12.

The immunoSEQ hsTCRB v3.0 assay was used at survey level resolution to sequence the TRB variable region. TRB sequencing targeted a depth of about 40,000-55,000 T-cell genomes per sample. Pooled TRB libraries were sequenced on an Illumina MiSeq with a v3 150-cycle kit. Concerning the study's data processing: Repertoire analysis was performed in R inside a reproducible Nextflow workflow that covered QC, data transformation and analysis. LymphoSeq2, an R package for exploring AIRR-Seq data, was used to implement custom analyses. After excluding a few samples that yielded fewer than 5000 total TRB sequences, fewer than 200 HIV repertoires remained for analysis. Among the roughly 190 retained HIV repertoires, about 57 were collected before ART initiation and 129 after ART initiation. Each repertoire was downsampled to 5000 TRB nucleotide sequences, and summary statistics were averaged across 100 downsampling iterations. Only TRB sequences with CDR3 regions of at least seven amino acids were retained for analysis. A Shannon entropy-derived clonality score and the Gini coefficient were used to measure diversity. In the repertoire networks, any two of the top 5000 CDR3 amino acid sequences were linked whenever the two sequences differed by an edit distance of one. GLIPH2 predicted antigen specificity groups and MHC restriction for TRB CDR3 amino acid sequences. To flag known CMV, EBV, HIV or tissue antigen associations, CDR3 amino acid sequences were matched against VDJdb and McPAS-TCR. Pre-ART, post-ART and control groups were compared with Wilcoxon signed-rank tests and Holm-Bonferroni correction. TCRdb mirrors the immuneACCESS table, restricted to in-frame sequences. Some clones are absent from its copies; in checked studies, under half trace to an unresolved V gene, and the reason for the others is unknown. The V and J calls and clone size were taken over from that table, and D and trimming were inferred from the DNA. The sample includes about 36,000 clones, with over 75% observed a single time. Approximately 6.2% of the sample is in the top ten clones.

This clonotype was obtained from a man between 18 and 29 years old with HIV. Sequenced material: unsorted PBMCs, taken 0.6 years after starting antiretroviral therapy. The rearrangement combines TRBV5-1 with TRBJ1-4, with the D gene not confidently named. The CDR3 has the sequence CASSLPSQSNEKLFF. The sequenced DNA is TGCGCCAGCAGCTTGCCATCTCAGAGTAATGAAAAACTGTTTTTT.